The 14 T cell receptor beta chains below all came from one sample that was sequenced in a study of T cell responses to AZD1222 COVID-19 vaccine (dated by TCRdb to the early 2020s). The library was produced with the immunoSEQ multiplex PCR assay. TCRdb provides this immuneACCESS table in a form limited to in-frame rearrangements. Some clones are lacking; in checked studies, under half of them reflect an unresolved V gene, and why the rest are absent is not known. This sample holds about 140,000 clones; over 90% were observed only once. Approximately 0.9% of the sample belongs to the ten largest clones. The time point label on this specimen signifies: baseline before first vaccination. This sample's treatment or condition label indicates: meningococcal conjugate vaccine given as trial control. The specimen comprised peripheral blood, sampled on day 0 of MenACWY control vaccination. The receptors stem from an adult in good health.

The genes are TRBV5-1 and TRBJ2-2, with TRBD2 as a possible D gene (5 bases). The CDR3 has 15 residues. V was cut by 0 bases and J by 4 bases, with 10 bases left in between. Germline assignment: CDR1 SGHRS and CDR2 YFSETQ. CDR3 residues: CASSLGPGVTGELFF. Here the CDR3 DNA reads TGCGCCAGCAGCTTGGGGCCCGGGGTCACCGGGGAGCTGTTTTTT.

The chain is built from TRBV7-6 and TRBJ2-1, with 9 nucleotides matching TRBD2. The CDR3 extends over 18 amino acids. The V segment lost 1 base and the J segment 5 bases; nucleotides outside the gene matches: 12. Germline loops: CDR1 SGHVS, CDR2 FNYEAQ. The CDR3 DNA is TGTGCCAGCAGCTTAGGACTCAGATTAGCGGGGGACCACAATGAGCAGTTCTTC. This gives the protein CASSLGLRLAGDHNEQFF. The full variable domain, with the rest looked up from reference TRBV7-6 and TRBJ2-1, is GAGVSQSPRYKVTKRGQDVALRCDPISGHVSLYWYRQALGQGPEFLTYFNYEAQQDKSGLPNDRFSAERPEGSISTLTIQRTEQRDSAMYRCASSLGLRLAGDHNEQFFGPGTRLTVL.

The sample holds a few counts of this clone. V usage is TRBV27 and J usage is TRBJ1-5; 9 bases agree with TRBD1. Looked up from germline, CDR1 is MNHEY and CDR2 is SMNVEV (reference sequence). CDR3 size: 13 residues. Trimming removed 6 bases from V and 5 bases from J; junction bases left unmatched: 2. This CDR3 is CASRGQGYQPQHF. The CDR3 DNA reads TGTGCCAGCAGGGGACAGGGTTATCAGCCCCAGCATTTT.

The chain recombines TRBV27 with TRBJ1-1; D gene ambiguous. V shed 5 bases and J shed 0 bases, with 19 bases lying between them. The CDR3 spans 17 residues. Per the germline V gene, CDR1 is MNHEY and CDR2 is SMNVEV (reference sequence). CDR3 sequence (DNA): TGTGCCAGCAGTCTTGGACCTCGCCTAGATTTGAACACTGAAGCTTTCTTT. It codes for CASSLGPRLDLNTEAFF.

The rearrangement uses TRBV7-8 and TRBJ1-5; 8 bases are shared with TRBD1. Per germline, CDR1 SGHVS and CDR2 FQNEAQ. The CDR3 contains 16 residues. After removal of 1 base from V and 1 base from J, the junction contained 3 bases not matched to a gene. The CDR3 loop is CASSLGQGASNQPQHF. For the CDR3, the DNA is TGTGCCAGCAGCTTAGGGCAGGGGGCGAGCAATCAGCCCCAGCATTTT.

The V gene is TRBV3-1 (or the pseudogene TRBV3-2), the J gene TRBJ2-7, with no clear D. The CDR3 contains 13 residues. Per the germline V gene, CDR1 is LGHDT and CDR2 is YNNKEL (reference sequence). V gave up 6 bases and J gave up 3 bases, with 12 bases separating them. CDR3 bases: TGTGCCAGCAGACACTCTATAAACTACGAGCAGTACTTC. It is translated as CASRHSINYEQYF.

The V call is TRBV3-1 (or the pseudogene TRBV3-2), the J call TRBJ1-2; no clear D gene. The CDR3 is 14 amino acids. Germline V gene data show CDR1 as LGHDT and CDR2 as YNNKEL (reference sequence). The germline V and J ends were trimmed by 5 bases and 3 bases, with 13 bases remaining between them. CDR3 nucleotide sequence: TGTGCCAGCAGCGAGACACAAACCTACTATGGCTACACCTTC. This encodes CASSETQTYYGYTF.

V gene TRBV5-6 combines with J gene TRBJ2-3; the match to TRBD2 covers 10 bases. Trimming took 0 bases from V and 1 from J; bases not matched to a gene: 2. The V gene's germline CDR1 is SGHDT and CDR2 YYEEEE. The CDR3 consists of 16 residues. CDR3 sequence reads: CASSLVLAGGTDTQYF. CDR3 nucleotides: TGTGCCAGCAGCTTGGTGCTAGCGGGAGGCACAGATACGCAGTATTTT.

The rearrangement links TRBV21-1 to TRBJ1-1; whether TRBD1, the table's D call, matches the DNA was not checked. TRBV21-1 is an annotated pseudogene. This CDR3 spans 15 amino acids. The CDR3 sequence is CASSKGPTGDTEAFF. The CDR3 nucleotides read TGTGCCAGCAGCAAAGGCCCGACAGGGGATACTGAAGCTTTCTTT.

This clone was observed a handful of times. The chain's CDR3 is CASLGTGSNQPQHF. For the CDR3, the DNA is TGTGCCAGCTTAGGGACAGGGAGCAATCAGCCCCAGCATTTT. The chain uses TRBV19 and TRBJ1-5; TRBD1 matches 9 bases. The V segment lost 9 bases and the J segment 1 base; nucleotides outside the gene matches: 4. This CDR3 contains 14 residues. Germline V CDR1 and CDR2: LNHDA, SQIVND (reference sequence).

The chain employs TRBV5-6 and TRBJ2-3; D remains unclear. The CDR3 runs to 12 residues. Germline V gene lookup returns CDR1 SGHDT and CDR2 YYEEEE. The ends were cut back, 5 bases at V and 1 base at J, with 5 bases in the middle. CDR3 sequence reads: CASSPGTDTQYF. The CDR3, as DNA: TGTGCCAGCAGTCCAGGCACAGATACGCAGTATTTT.

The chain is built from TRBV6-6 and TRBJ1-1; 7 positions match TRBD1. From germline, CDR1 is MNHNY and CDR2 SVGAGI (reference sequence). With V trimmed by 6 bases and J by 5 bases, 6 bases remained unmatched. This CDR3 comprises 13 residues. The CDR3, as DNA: TGTGCCAGCAGCGCAGACAGGGAAACTGAAGCTTTCTTT. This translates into CASSADRETEAFF.

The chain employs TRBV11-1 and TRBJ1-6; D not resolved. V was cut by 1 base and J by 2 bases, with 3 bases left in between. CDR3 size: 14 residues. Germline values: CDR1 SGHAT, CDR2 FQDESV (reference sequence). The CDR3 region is CASSLDPYNSPLHF. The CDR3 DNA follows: TGTGCCAGCAGCTTAGACCCCTATAATTCACCCCTCCACTTT. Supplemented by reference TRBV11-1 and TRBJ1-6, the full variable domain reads EAEVAQSPRYKITEKSQAVAFWCDPISGHATLYWYRQILGQGPELLVQFQDESVVDDSQLPKDRFSAERLKGVDSTLKIQPAELGDSAMYLCASSLDPYNSPLHFGNGTRLTVT.

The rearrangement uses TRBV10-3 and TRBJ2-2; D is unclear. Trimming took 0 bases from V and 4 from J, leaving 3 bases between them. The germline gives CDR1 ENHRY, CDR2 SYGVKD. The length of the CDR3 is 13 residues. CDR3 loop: CAISESGTGELFF. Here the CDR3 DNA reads TGTGCCATCAGTGAGTCTGGCACCGGGGAGCTGTTTTTT.